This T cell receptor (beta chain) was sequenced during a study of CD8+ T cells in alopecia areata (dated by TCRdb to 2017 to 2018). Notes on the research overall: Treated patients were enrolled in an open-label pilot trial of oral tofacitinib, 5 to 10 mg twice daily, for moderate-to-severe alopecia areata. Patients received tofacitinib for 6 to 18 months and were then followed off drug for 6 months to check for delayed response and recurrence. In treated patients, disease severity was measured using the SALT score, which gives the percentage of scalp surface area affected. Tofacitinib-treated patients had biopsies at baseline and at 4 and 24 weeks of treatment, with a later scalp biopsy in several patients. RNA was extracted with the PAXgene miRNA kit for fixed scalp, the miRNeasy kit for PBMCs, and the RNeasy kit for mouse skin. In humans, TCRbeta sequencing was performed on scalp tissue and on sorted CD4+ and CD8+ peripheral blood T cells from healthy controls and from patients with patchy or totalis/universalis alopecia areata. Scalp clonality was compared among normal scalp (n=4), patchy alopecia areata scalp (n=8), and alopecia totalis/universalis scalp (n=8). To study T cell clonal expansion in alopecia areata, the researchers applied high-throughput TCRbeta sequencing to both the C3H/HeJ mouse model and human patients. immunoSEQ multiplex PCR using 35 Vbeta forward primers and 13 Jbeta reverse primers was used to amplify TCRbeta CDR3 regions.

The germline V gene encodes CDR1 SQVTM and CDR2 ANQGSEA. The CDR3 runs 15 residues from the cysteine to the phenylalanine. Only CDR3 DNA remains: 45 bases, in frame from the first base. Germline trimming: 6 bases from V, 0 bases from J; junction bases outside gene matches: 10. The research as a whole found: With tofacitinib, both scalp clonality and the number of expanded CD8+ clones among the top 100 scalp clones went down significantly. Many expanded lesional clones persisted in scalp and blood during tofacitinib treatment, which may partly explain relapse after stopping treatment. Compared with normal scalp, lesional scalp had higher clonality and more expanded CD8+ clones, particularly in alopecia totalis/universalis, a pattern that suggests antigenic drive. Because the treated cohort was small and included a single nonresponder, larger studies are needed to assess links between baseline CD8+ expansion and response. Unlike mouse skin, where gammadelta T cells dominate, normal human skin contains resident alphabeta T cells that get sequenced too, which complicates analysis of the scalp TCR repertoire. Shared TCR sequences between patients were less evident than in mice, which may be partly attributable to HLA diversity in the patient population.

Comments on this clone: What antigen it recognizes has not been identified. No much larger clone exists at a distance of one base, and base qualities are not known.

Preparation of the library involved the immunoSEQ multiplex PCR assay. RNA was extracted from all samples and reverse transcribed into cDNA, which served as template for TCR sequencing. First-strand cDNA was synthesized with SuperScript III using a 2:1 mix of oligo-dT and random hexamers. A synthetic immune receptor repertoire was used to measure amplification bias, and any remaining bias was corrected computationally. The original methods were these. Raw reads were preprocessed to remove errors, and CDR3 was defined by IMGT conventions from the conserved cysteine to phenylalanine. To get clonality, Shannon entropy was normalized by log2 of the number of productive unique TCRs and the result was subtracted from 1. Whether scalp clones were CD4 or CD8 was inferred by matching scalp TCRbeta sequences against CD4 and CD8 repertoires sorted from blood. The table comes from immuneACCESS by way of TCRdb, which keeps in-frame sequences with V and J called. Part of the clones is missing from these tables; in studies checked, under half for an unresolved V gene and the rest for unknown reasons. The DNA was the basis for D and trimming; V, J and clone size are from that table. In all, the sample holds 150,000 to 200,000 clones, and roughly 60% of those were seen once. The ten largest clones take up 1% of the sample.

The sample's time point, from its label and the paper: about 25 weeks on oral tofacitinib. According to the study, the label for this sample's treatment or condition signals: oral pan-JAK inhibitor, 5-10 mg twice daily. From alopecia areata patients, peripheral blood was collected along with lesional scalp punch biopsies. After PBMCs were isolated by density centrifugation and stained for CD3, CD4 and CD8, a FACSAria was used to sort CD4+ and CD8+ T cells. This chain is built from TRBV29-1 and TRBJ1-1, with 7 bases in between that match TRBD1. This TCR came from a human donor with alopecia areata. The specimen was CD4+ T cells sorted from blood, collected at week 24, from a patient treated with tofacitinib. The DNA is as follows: TGCAGCGTCGGACCGGGACAGAGTATGAACACTGAAGCTTTCTTT. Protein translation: CSVGPGQSMNTEAFF.